Following are 25 T cell receptor beta chains from one sample sequenced in a study of blood T cells in healthy people across ages. Combining a sample-barcoded 5' primer with a J-beta primer mix, a second PCR ran for roughly 7 to 12 cycles. One entry per CDR3 protein, called by TCRdb with MiXCR from the 5' RACE reads. The table has around 700,000 distinct CDR3 sequences, around 25% seen once. The same data also went into a second study, on T cells of mothers and their children.

The material sequenced was blood. The origin of the receptors is a boy aged 5-17 years in good health.

The DNA of the CDR3 is TGTGCCAGCAGCTTCTTGGGCGGGGGAGAGACCCAGTACTTC. Residues: CASSFLGGGETQYF. This chain connects TRBV7-2 to TRBJ2-5; 7 positions agree with TRBD2. This CDR3 contains 14 residues. V trimming: 3 bases; J trimming: 4 bases; junction bases outside the gene matches: 5. Germline values: CDR1 SGHTA, CDR2 FQGNSA.

This chain joins TRBV6-2 or TRBV6-3 and TRBJ2-1; a possible D gene is TRBD2 (6 bases). The germline V gene encodes CDR1 MNHEY and CDR2 SVGEGT. The CDR3 extends over 16 amino acids. V was trimmed by 3 bases and J by 2 bases, leaving 14 bases between them. The CDR3, as DNA: TGTGCCAGCAGTTATAGTTTAGCGGCCCCCTACAATGAGCAGTTCTTC. Amino acid sequence: CASSYSLAAPYNEQFF.

J is TRBJ2-5 and V is TRBV20-1; TRBD1 matches at 7 bases. The CDR3 extends over 15 amino acids. Trimming removed 8 bases from V and 4 bases from J; junction bases left unmatched: 16. Germline loops: CDR1 DFQATT, CDR2 SNEGSKA (reference sequence). The DNA for the CDR3 is TGCAGTATACCAGAGCCCCCAGGGGGTGGAGAGACCCAGTACTTC. This translates into CSIPEPPGGGETQYF.

There are a few counts of this clonotype. J is TRBJ1-4 and V is TRBV6-5; D is uncertain. The CDR3 sequence is 13 residues long. CDR1 and CDR2 (germline): MNHEY, SVGAGI. Trimming removed 0 bases from V and 8 bases from J, with 7 bases in between. The CDR3 loop reads CASSYSAVEKLFF. The CDR3 nucleotides are TGTGCCAGCAGTTACTCGGCGGTGGAAAAACTGTTTTTT.

The chain joins TRBV12-3 or TRBV12-4 to TRBJ1-4; unclear D gene. The germline V and J ends were trimmed by 3 bases and 8 bases, with 13 bases remaining between them. CDR3 size: 14 residues. CDR3 protein: CASSFWGMGEKLFF. CDR3 in DNA: TGTGCCAGCAGTTTCTGGGGAATGGGGGAAAAACTGTTTTTT.

This clonotype was seen only a few times. The chain's CDR3 is CASSQETYSNQPQHF. CDR3 bases: TGCGCCAGCAGCCAAGAGACGTATAGCAATCAGCCCCAGCATTTT. This sequence joins TRBV4-1 and TRBJ1-5; D remains unclear. CDR3 length: 15 residues. The ends were cut back, 0 bases at V and 0 bases at J, with 6 bases in the middle. The germline CDR1 and CDR2 sequences are MGHRA and YSYEKL.

In its sample, this clonotype was seen a few times. The chain is built from TRBV20-1 and TRBJ2-5, with unresolved D. CDR1 is DFQATT and CDR2 is SNEGSKA in the germline V gene (reference sequence). The CDR3 has 13 residues. Deletions cut 0 bases from V and 1 base from J, with 6 bases between. For the CDR3, the DNA is TGCAGTGCTAGAGAGGGGTCCCAAGAGACCCAGTACTTC. This translates into CSAREGSQETQYF.

This clonotype has a handful of counts. The chain uses TRBV4-1 and TRBJ1-4; possible D gene TRBD1, 6 bases. Germline lookup yields CDR1 MGHRA and CDR2 YSYEKL. Trimming removed 2 bases from V and 7 bases from J, with 14 bases in between. The CDR3 consists of 15 residues. The CDR3 nucleotides read TGCGCCAGCAGCCAATTGGGGGGCGCGGTTGAAAAACTGTTTTTT. Protein sequence: CASSQLGGAVEKLFF.

V and J are TRBV12-3 or TRBV12-4 and TRBJ2-1, with TRBD1 matching 10 bases. This CDR3 is built from 18 residues. The trim removed 5 bases at V and 1 base at J, leaving 11 bases unmatched. The CDR3 protein is CASSIKGQGSYSYNEQFF. Written as DNA, the CDR3 is TGTGCCAGCAGTATAAAGGGACAGGGGTCCTATTCCTACAATGAGCAGTTCTTC.

This clonotype has more than one count but fewer than ten. The rearrangement links TRBV6-4 to TRBJ1-2, with TRBD1 matching over 8 bases. CDR3 size: 13 residues. Germline V gives CDR1 MRHNA, CDR2 SNTAGT. With V trimmed by 6 bases and J by 8 bases, 8 bases remained unmatched. The CDR3 protein is CASSSTGAGGYTF. The DNA for the CDR3 is TGTGCCAGCAGCTCGACAGGGGCGGGCGGCTACACCTTC.

This rearrangement joins TRBV4-1 to TRBJ2-1; TRBD1 might be the D (5 bases). CDR1 MGHRA and CDR2 YSYEKL come from the germline V gene. The length of the CDR3 is 18 residues. Trimming took 0 bases from V and 4 from J, leaving 19 bases between them. The CDR3 coding sequence is TGCGCCAGCAGCCAAGAAAGTACGACAGCAGATATTTACAATGAGCAGTTCTTC. The encoded protein is CASSQESTTADIYNEQFF.

Only a few counts were recorded for this clonotype. The genes are TRBV4-3 and TRBJ1-2; 12 bases align to TRBD1. The J segment lost 8 bases and the V segment lost 0 bases, leaving 10 bases of the junction unmatched. The CDR3 has 17 residues. Germline V CDR1 and CDR2: LGHNA, YSLEER. CDR3 residues: CASSQDRGTGGAEGYTF. In DNA, the CDR3 is TGCGCCAGCAGCCAAGATCGGGGGACAGGGGGCGCAGAAGGCTACACCTTC.

The rearrangement links TRBV7-9 to TRBJ2-5; 12 bases are shared with TRBD2. The CDR3 covers 15 residues. Unmatched junction bases numbered 8, after V lost 8 bases and J lost 4 bases. In germline, CDR1 is SEHNR, CDR2 FQNEAQ (reference sequence). The CDR3 loop reads CASGPTGLAGETQYF. As DNA, the CDR3 is TGTGCCAGCGGACCGACGGGACTAGCGGGAGAGACCCAGTACTTC. The complete variable domain, with remaining parts taken from reference TRBV7-9 and TRBJ2-5, reads DTGVSQNPRHKITKRGQNVTFRCDPISEHNRLYWYRQTLGQGPEFLTYFQNEAQLEKSRLLSDRFSAERPKGSFSTLEIQRTEQGDSAMYLCASGPTGLAGETQYFGPGTRLLVL.

This clonotype appeared a few times. V and J are TRBV20-1 and TRBJ2-3; tentatively, D is TRBD1 (6 bases). There are 13 residues in the CDR3. Germline V gene data show CDR1 as DFQATT and CDR2 as SNEGSKA (reference sequence). V lost 3 bases and J lost 2, with 9 bases in between. The CDR3 protein is CSASWTATDTQYF. The CDR3 nucleotides read TGCAGTGCTAGTTGGACAGCCACAGATACGCAGTATTTT.

The rearrangement uses TRBV29-1 and TRBJ1-1; no definite D call. The V and J ends lost 6 bases and 1 base respectively, with 6 bases between them. Germline loops: CDR1 SQVTM, CDR2 ANQGSEA. The CDR3 has 11 residues. The CDR3 DNA sequence: TGCAGCGTCGACCAGAACACTGAAGCTTTCTTT. As protein: CSVDQNTEAFF.

The chain has TRBV7-8 and TRBJ2-6, with D perhaps TRBD1 (5 bases). V was clipped by 5 bases and J by 0 bases, with 11 bases between them. The CDR3 is 16 amino acids. CDR1 and CDR2 (germline): SGHVS, FQNEAQ. The CDR3 nucleotides are TGTGCCAGCAGCCCAAACCAGGGCTCTGGGGCCAACGTCCTGACTTTC. Translating gives CASSPNQGSGANVLTF.

This clonotype was counted a few times. This chain uses TRBV6-5 with TRBJ1-6; a possible D gene is TRBD1 (5 bases). The germline CDR1 and CDR2 sequences are MNHEY and SVGAGI. This CDR3 has 14 residues. The ends were cut back, 5 bases at V and 8 bases at J, with 13 bases in the middle. Written as DNA, the CDR3 is TGTGCCAGCAGTGTCCGGGACGGGGATTCACCCCTCCACTTT. Protein: CASSVRDGDSPLHF.

The V and J genes are TRBV12-3 or TRBV12-4 and TRBJ2-1; perhaps TRBD2 as D (6 bases). The germline V and J ends were trimmed by 3 bases and 3 bases, with 9 bases remaining between them. The CDR3 spans 14 residues. CDR3 amino acids: CASSFEGGYNEQFF. DNA of the CDR3: TGTGCCAGCAGTTTCGAGGGAGGCTACAATGAGCAGTTCTTC.

This clonotype was detected only a few times. J is TRBJ2-1 and V is TRBV29-1; TRBD2 might be the D (6 bases). V shed 1 base and J shed 1 base, with 11 bases lying between them. The CDR3 runs to 15 residues. Germline CDR1 and CDR2: SQVTM and ANQGSEA. CDR3 sequence: CSVEGGRESYNEQFF. The CDR3 DNA is TGCAGCGTTGAAGGAGGACGGGAGTCCTACAATGAGCAGTTCTTC.

For this clonotype: The CDR3 does not close with the conserved phenylalanine or tryptophan, likely indicating a read error. This CDR3 reads CSARVGTANTEAFL. The CDR3 region has the DNA TGCAGTGCTAGAGTAGGGACAGCGAACACTGAAGCTTTCCTT. This chain connects TRBV20-1 to TRBJ1-1; 7 positions match TRBD1. Germline V CDR1 and CDR2: DFQATT, SNEGSKA (reference sequence). This CDR3 is built from 14 residues. J gave up 1 base and V 1 base, and 3 bases lay outside the gene matches.

The V gene is TRBV11-3, the J gene TRBJ2-3; TRBD2 matches at 7 bases. Germline CDR1 is SGHNT and CDR2 is YENEEA. This CDR3 has 16 residues. Trimming at V came to 5 bases and at J to 4 bases, leaving 12 bases not matched to a gene. In DNA form, the CDR3 reads TGTGCCAGCAGCCCGGGGATGGCGGGAGTCCCAGATACGCAGTATTTT. Translation gives CASSPGMAGVPDTQYF.

The CDR3 sequence: CANGGGGAGEQFF. The CDR3 DNA reads TGTGCCAACGGCGGCGGGGGGGCAGGTGAGCAGTTCTTC. The chain combines TRBV2 with TRBJ2-5, with 9 bases aligning to TRBD2. The J call is in doubt because the DNA end fits TRBJ2-1 better. The germline V gene encodes CDR1 SNHLY and CDR2 FYNNEI. This CDR3 contains 13 residues.

The V gene is TRBV29-1, the J gene TRBJ2-1; D ambiguous. The J call may be in error: the DNA end matches TRBJ2-7 better. Germline V gene data show CDR1 as SQVTM and CDR2 as ANQGSEA. This CDR3 spans 12 amino acids. CDR3 sequence: CSGRTGADEQYF. CDR3 DNA sequence: TGCAGCGGCCGGACGGGCGCCGACGAGCAGTACTTC.

This clonotype was seen a few times. The V and J genes are TRBV29-1 and TRBJ2-5, with D perhaps TRBD1 (5 bases). The last part of the DNA fits TRBJ2-1 better; the J call may be wrong. The CDR3 totals 13 residues. Germline V CDR1 and CDR2: SQVTM, ANQGSEA. CDR3 sequence: CSAGPQGRNEQFF. CDR3 nucleotides: TGCAGCGCTGGGCCCCAGGGTAGAAATGAGCAGTTCTTC.

This sequence joins TRBV14 and TRBJ2-5; TRBD1 agrees at 9 bases. The CDR3 spans 16 residues. The V gene's germline CDR1 is SGHDN and CDR2 FVKESK. V shed 3 bases and J 7 bases; nucleotides not matched to a gene: 12. CDR3 nucleotide sequence: TGTGCCAGCAGCCAGTGGAAGGGACAGGGTCCTTGGACCCAGTACTTC. Amino acids: CASSQWKGQGPWTQYF.